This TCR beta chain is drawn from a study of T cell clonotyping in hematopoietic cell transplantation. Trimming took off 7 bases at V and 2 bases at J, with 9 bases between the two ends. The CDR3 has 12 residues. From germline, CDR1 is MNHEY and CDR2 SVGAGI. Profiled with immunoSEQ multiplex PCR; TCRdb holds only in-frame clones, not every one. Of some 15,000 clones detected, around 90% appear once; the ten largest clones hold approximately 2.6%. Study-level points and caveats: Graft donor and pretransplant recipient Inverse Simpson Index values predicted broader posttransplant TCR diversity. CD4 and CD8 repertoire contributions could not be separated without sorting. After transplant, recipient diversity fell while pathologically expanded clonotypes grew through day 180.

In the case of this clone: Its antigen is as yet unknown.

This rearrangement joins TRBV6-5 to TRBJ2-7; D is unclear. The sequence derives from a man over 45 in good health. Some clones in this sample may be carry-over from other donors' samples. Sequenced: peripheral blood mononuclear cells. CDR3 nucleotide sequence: TGTGCCAGCACCGCGGTCCCCTACGAGCAGTACTTC. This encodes CASTAVPYEQYF.